This is a list of T cell receptor beta chains from one sample in a study of cytomegalovirus exposure and HLA in healthy donors. Profiling relied on immunoSEQ multiplex PCR, and the TCRdb table lists in-frame clones only, not all of them. The sample records 90,000 to 150,000 clones, approximately 88% being singletons. Sequences were obtained from PBMCs. These receptors came from a man younger than 35 in good health and CMV-seronegative. The CDR3 runs from the conserved cysteine through the conserved F or W. A D gene is named only where the DNA matches it firmly. Where a row states a size, it is once, few, many or the class of an expanded clone; other rows omit it.

CDR3aa,CDR3nt,d_gene,j_gene,abundance,v_gene
CASSSWTGNGGYTF,TGTGCCAGCAGTTCCTGGACAGGGAACGGGGGCTACACCTTC,TRBD1,TRBJ1-2,NA,TRBV7-2
CASSYGWERYEQYF,TGTGCCAGCAGTTACGGGTGGGAGCGGTACGAGCAGTACTTC,NA,TRBJ2-7,few,TRBV6-5
CASSLGSGSYEQYF,TGTGCCAGCAGCTTAGGTTCAGGATCCTACGAGCAGTACTTC,NA,TRBJ2-7,NA,TRBV11-2
CASSPLTPSRYYEQYF,TGTGCCAGCTCGCCCCTTACCCCAAGTAGATACTACGAGCAGTACTTC,NA,TRBJ2-7,NA,TRBV18
CASSFIGQGSGANVLTF,TGTGCCAGCAGTTTTATTGGACAGGGCTCTGGGGCCAACGTCCTGACTTTC,TRBD1,TRBJ2-6,NA,TRBV27
CASSQYPPGEVNTEAFF,TGCGCCAGCAGCCAATACCCCCCGGGGGAAGTGAACACTGAAGCTTTCTTT,NA,TRBJ1-1,NA,TRBV4-1
CASSSRGREQPQHF,TGTGCCAGCAGTTCTAGGGGGCGAGAGCAGCCCCAGCATTTT,TRBD1,TRBJ1-5,NA,TRBV6-5
CASSSGGGVGEQFF,TGCGCCAGCAGCTCCGGAGGAGGCGTGGGTGAGCAGTTCTTC,NA,TRBJ2-1,NA,TRBV5-1
CASGVRGTDTQYF,TGCGCCAGCGGCGTCCGGGGCACAGATACGCAGTATTTT,NA,TRBJ2-3,NA,TRBV5-1
CASGLGGTGNQPQHF,TGTGCTAGTGGTTTGGGGGGGACAGGTAATCAGCCCCAGCATTTT,TRBD1,TRBJ1-5,NA,TRBV12-5
CASSQTGGGPQHF,TGTGCCAGCAGTCAGACCGGGGGTGGGCCCCAGCATTTT,NA,TRBJ1-5,NA,TRBV9
CASSLITVGSAVYEAFF,TGCGCCAGCAGCTTGATCACGGTGGGGAGTGCCGTGTATGAAGCTTTCTTT,NA,TRBJ1-1,once,TRBV5-1
CASSLGTGGQFF,TGTGCCAGCAGCTTGGGGACTGGGGGGCAGTTCTTC,NA,TRBJ2-1,NA,TRBV7-9
CAISSGPGIEQYF,TGTGCCATCAGCTCCGGGCCGGGAATCGAGCAGTACTTC,NA,TRBJ2-7,NA,TRBV10-3
CASSPWTSENTGELFF,TGTGCCAGTAGTCCCTGGACTAGCGAGAACACCGGGGAGCTGTTTTTT,TRBD2,TRBJ2-2,once,TRBV19
CASSSLTSGKVYEQYF,TGTGCCAGCAGCTCTCTGACTAGCGGGAAGGTCTACGAGCAGTACTTC,TRBD2,TRBJ2-7,NA,TRBV11-2
CASGYRGMNTEAFF,TGCGCCAGCGGCTACAGGGGTATGAACACTGAAGCTTTCTTT,TRBD1,TRBJ1-1,NA,TRBV5-1